The rows below give T cell receptor beta chains drawn from one sample of a study of T cell repertoires in cytomegalovirus infection. TCRdb ran MiXCR on the reads and lists one entry per CDR3 protein. The top ten hold 48% of the sample, which has a few hundred thousand distinct CDR3 sequences, about 39% seen once. Their antigens remain unidentified. The source was cultured PBMCs, collected from culture after CMV antigen stimulation. These receptors were obtained from a human donor in good health (CMV status not recorded). Some clones in this sample may be carry-over from other donors' samples. The CDR3 runs from the conserved cysteine through the conserved F or W. The D gene is left open where the match is weak. Clone size, where shown, is once, few, many, or a class for clones that have expanded.

DNA	CDR3	D	size	J	V
TGTGCCAGCAGCTACCGGACTAGCACAGATACGCAGTATTTT	CASSYRTSTDTQYF	-	many	TRBJ2-3	TRBV7-8
TGTGCCAGCAGCTCCGGGGTTAGGGGATCCTACAATGAGCAGTTCTTC	CASSSGVRGSYNEQFF	-	-	TRBJ2-1	TRBV6-5
TGTGCCAGCAGCTCCTCTAGCGGGAGGGTTGACGAGCAGTACTTC	CASSSSSGRVDEQYF	TRBD2	-	TRBJ2-7	TRBV7-2
TGTGCCAGCAGCTCTGGACTGCTAGCGGGAAACCAAGAGACCCAGTACTTC	CASSSGLLAGNQETQYF	TRBD2	-	TRBJ2-5	TRBV11-3
TGTGCCAGCGCCGACCCGGGGTGGCTAGCGGCTTCGAACACCGGGGAGCTGTTTTTT	CASADPGWLAASNTGELFF	TRBD2	-	TRBJ2-2	TRBV28
TGTGCCAGCAGCGCTAGCGAAACCTACGAGCAGTACTTC	CASSASETYEQYF	-	few	TRBJ2-7	TRBV7-6
TGTGCCAGCAGGCGACAGGTTGGCCAAGAGACCCAGTACTTC	CASRRQVGQETQYF	-	few	TRBJ2-5	TRBV7-2
TGTGCCAGCAGCTTGGCCCTAGCGGGGGGACAAGAGGAGTTCTTC	CASSLALAGGQEEFF	TRBD2	-	TRBJ2-1	TRBV5-5
TGTGCCAGCAGTTTAAGCCTTGAGCAGTTCTTC	CASSLSLEQFF	-	-	TRBJ2-1	TRBV12-3/TRBV12-4
TGTGCCAGCAGCTTAGAAGTTAATCAGCCCCAGCATTTT	CASSLEVNQPQHF	-	few	TRBJ1-5	TRBV7-2
TGTGCCAGCAGCGACAGGGGGCGAACCAATGAGCAGTTCTTC	CASSDRGRTNEQFF	TRBD1	-	TRBJ2-1	TRBV2
TGTGCCAGCAGTTCCAGGACAGGGAAGTCCGTAGCTAATGAAAAACTGTTTTTT	CASSSRTGKSVANEKLFF	TRBD1	-	TRBJ1-4	TRBV6-6
TGTGCCAGCAGCTTATCGCGACAGGGGTATGAGCAGTTCTTC	CASSLSRQGYEQFF	TRBD1	-	TRBJ2-1	TRBV7-2
TGTGCCAGCAGTACTAGTACCCACGAGCAGTACTTC	CASSTSTHEQYF	-	-	TRBJ2-7	TRBV6-2/TRBV6-3
TGTGCCAGCAATCCAGGGACAGCAAATCAGCCCCAGCATTTT	CASNPGTANQPQHF	TRBD1	few	TRBJ1-5	TRBV7-8
TGTGCCAGCAGCTTCTCGGGGAATAGTGAAGCTTTCTTT	CASSFSGNSEAFF	-	-	TRBJ1-1	TRBV11-3
TGTGCCAGCAGCTTAGGCAGGGTGACTCAAGAGACCCAGTACTTC	CASSLGRVTQETQYF	-	few	TRBJ2-5	TRBV7-2
TGTGCCAGCAGTTTTCTTCAGAGCTATGGCTACACCTTC	CASSFLQSYGYTF	-	few	TRBJ1-2	TRBV28
TGTGCCAGCAGCTTAGGCTCTTTAGATACGCAGTATTTT	CASSLGSLDTQYF	-	many	TRBJ2-3	TRBV7-8
TGTGCCAGCAGTCACGGTAGCGGGGGGGCCTACGAGCAGTACTTC	CASSHGSGGAYEQYF	TRBD2	few	TRBJ2-7	TRBV7-2
TGCGCCAGCAGCGCGACAGGGACGAACACAGATACGCAGTATTTT	CASSATGTNTDTQYF	TRBD1	-	TRBJ2-3	TRBV5-1
TGTGCCAGCACCCGTTGGGGGACTGAAGCTTTCTTT	CASTRWGTEAFF	-	few	TRBJ1-1	TRBV28
TGTGCCACCAGCAGAGTTGGAGGGGGTGAAAAACTGTTTTTT	CATSRVGGGEKLFF	-	-	TRBJ1-4	TRBV15
TGTGCCAGCAGCTTATGGGAATCGGCAGATACGCAGTATTTT	CASSLWESADTQYF	-	few	TRBJ2-3	TRBV5-6
TGTGCCAGCAGTCCGGACAGGTCGTCTGAAGCTTTCTTT	CASSPDRSSEAFF	TRBD1	-	TRBJ1-1	TRBV6-1
TGTGCCAGCAGCTTACACTCTGGGGCCAACGTCCTGACTTTC	CASSLHSGANVLTF	-	many	TRBJ2-6	TRBV7-2
TGTGCCAGCAGTGCTCTGGACAGACAAGAGACCCAGTACTTC	CASSALDRQETQYF	-	-	TRBJ2-5	TRBV27
TGTGCCAGCAGCTTAGTCACTAGCGGGGGACGGGAGCAGTTCTTC	CASSLVTSGGREQFF	TRBD2	-	TRBJ2-1	TRBV11-2
TGTGCCACCCGCCAGGGTGCGGGGGCCAACGTCCTGACTTTC	CATRQGAGANVLTF	-	-	TRBJ2-6	TRBV12-3/TRBV12-4
TGTGCCAGCAGCTTAAGGGGATCAGGAGGGGCGTACTTC	CASSLRGSGGAYF	-	-	TRBJ1-2	TRBV7-9
TGCAGTGCCAGGACTAGCGGTTACAATGAGCAGTTCTTC	CSARTSGYNEQFF	TRBD2	few	TRBJ2-1	TRBV20-1
TGTGCTAGTGCCCGAGGGGGGGAGGCTTACAATGAGCAGTTCTTC	CASARGGEAYNEQFF	-	-	TRBJ2-1	TRBV12-5
TGTGCCAGCAGCTTAGGCAGTCTTGCCGACTCTGGGGCCAACGTCCTGACTTTC	CASSLGSLADSGANVLTF	-	-	TRBJ2-6	TRBV11-2
TGTGCCAGCAGCTGGGGAGCGGGAATATACAATGAGCAGTTCTTC	CASSWGAGIYNEQFF	TRBD2	few	TRBJ2-1	TRBV7-2
TGTGCCAGCAGTTACGCTGCTCCCCAAGAGACCCAGTACTTC	CASSYAAPQETQYF	-	few	TRBJ2-5	TRBV6-5
TGTGCCAGCAGCTTACTTCCGAGACAAAGTTCGAACGAGCAGTACTTC	CASSLLPRQSSNEQYF	-	-	TRBJ2-7	TRBV11-2
TGCGCCAGCAGCGGCAGGACCGGGGAGCTGTTTTTT	CASSGRTGELFF	-	-	TRBJ2-2	TRBV4-3
TGTGCCAGCTCACCCGCGGGACATCAGGGGGAGACCCAGTACTTC	CASSPAGHQGETQYF	-	-	TRBJ2-5	TRBV18
TGCAGTGCTAGAGGGAGAATACGCAATGAGCAGTTCTTC	CSARGRIRNEQFF	-	-	TRBJ2-1	TRBV20-1
TGTGCCAGCAGCTTAGATTCCCTAGCGGGGGGACCCGGGCAGTACTTC	CASSLDSLAGGPGQYF	TRBD2	-	TRBJ2-7	TRBV7-2
TGCGCCAGCAGCAACGGGACGGTCTATGGCTACACCTTC	CASSNGTVYGYTF	-	once	TRBJ1-2	TRBV5-1
TGTGCCAGTAGGCGTCGGCAGGTGGAAGATACGCAGTATTTT	CASRRRQVEDTQYF	-	-	TRBJ2-3	TRBV19
TGCAGTGCTAGCAAAGGGCCAGCAGAGACCCAGTACTTC	CSASKGPAETQYF	-	-	TRBJ2-5	TRBV20-1
TGTGCCAGCTCTCAGGGGGCGCAAACTGAAGCTTTCTTT	CASSQGAQTEAFF	TRBD1	few	TRBJ1-1	TRBV7-8
TGTGCCAGCAGCTTTCCCAATAGCGGGGGGGCAGATACGCAGTATTTT	CASSFPNSGGADTQYF	TRBD2	-	TRBJ2-3	TRBV7-8
TGTGCCAGCAGCTGGACAGGTCCCTACGAGCAGTACTTC	CASSWTGPYEQYF	TRBD1	-	TRBJ2-7	TRBV5-5
TGCGCCAGCAGCCAAGAGGCAGGGGCAAGACATCAGCCCCAGCATTTT	CASSQEAGARHQPQHF	-	-	TRBJ1-5	TRBV4-3
TGTGCCAGCTCACCGGATAGCGGGGATAGAGAGACCCAGTACTTC	CASSPDSGDRETQYF	TRBD2	-	TRBJ2-5	TRBV18
TGTGCCAGCAGGAAAGAGAGCTCCTACAATGAGCAGTTCTTC	CASRKESSYNEQFF	-	-	TRBJ2-1	TRBV27
TGCAGTGCGAGACAGGGACAGGGAGAGTACTTC	CSARQGQGEYF	TRBD1	-	TRBJ2-4	TRBV20-1
TGCAGTGCTAGAGTACTAGCGGGGTACCAAGAGACCCAGTACTTC	CSARVLAGYQETQYF	TRBD2	-	TRBJ2-5	TRBV20-1
TGTGCCAGCAGCTTGGAAGGGTTTACGCAGTATTTT	CASSLEGFTQYF	-	few	TRBJ2-3	TRBV5-4
TGTGCCAGCAGTGAACCCCTAGTGAGTGGCGCTAATGAAAAACTGTTTTTT	CASSEPLVSGANEKLFF	-	-	TRBJ1-4	TRBV25-1
TGTGCCAGCAGTCTCACAGGGCGGAGGGAAAAACTGTTTTTT	CASSLTGRREKLFF	-	few	TRBJ1-4	TRBV12-3/TRBV12-4
TGTGCCAGCAGCTTAGCCGGACTGAACGAGCAGTACTTC	CASSLAGLNEQYF	-	many	TRBJ2-7	TRBV7-2